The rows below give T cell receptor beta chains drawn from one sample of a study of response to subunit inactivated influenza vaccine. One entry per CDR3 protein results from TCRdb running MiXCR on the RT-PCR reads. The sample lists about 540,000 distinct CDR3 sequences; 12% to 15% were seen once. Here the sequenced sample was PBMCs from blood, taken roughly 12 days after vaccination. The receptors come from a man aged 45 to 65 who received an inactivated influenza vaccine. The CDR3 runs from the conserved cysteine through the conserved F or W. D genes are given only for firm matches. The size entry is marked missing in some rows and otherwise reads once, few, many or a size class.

CDR3nt: TGTGCCAGCAGCTCGACCCCAGGGTCGGAGCAGTACTTC
CDR3aa: CASSSTPGSEQYF
abundance: .
d_gene: .
v_gene: TRBV7-2
j_gene: TRBJ2-7

CDR3nt: TGCGCCAGCAGCCAAGAAGGGCAGGGAAGTGACGAGCAGTACTTC
CDR3aa: CASSQEGQGSDEQYF
abundance: many
d_gene: .
v_gene: TRBV4-3
j_gene: TRBJ2-7

CDR3nt: TGTGCCAGCAGTTTACGGACAGGGGGAGGCTACGAGCAGTACTTC
CDR3aa: CASSLRTGGGYEQYF
abundance: few
d_gene: TRBD1
v_gene: TRBV12-3/TRBV12-4
j_gene: TRBJ2-7

CDR3nt: TGTGCCAGCATCCTCGGACTAGCGGCCCATGAGCAGTTCTTC
CDR3aa: CASILGLAAHEQFF
abundance: .
d_gene: TRBD2
v_gene: TRBV7-9
j_gene: TRBJ2-1

CDR3nt: TGTGCCATCAGTGAGTCGACAGGACTAAGGGGTGAGCAGTTCTTC
CDR3aa: CAISESTGLRGEQFF
abundance: .
d_gene: .
v_gene: TRBV10-3
j_gene: TRBJ2-1

CDR3nt: TGTGCCAGCAGCGCGACAGGGGGAGGCTATGGCTACACCTTC
CDR3aa: CASSATGGGYGYTF
abundance: .
d_gene: TRBD1
v_gene: TRBV9
j_gene: TRBJ1-2

CDR3nt: TGTGCCAGCAGCTTAGTATCCATCTCTGGAAACACCATATATTTT
CDR3aa: CASSLVSISGNTIYF
abundance: .
d_gene: .
v_gene: TRBV7-2
j_gene: TRBJ1-3

CDR3nt: TGCAGCGCCTACCTCCAGCGGGGGTACAATGAGCAGTTCTTC
CDR3aa: CSAYLQRGYNEQFF
abundance: .
d_gene: TRBD2
v_gene: TRBV29-1
j_gene: TRBJ2-1

CDR3nt: TGTGCCAGCAGCGTAGAGAGGGGATCCGAGCAGTACTTC
CDR3aa: CASSVERGSEQYF
abundance: .
d_gene: .
v_gene: TRBV9
j_gene: TRBJ2-7

CDR3nt: TGCGCCAGCAGCCGTTTAGTTCTGGGACTAGCGGGGGGGGTCCGGTACAATGAGCAGTTCTTC
CDR3aa: CASSRLVLGLAGGVRYNEQFF
abundance: .
d_gene: TRBD2
v_gene: TRBV4-1
j_gene: TRBJ2-1

CDR3nt: TGCAGTGCTAGCGGTTACAACAGCAATGAGCAGTTCTTC
CDR3aa: CSASGYNSNEQFF
abundance: few
d_gene: .
v_gene: TRBV20-1
j_gene: TRBJ2-1

CDR3nt: TGTGCCAGCAGCTTGGGGCCAAGGGGGGTCTACGAGCAGTACTTC
CDR3aa: CASSLGPRGVYEQYF
abundance: .
d_gene: .
v_gene: TRBV7-2
j_gene: TRBJ2-7

CDR3nt: TGCGCCAGCAGCTCTAACAGGGCCGGTGAGCAGTTCTTC
CDR3aa: CASSSNRAGEQFF
abundance: few
d_gene: .
v_gene: TRBV5-1
j_gene: TRBJ2-1

CDR3nt: TGTGCCAGCAGCTTCTTACTAGCGGGAGACGGTCAAGAGACCCAGTACTTC
CDR3aa: CASSFLLAGDGQETQYF
abundance: few
d_gene: TRBD2
v_gene: TRBV7-9
j_gene: TRBJ2-5

CDR3nt: TGTGCCAGCAGTTCCGGACTACTGAATACCTACAATGAGCAGTTCTTC
CDR3aa: CASSSGLLNTYNEQFF
abundance: few
d_gene: .
v_gene: TRBV6-2/TRBV6-3
j_gene: TRBJ2-1

CDR3nt: TGCGCCAGCAATCCGACAGGGATCGGGGAGCTGTTTTTT
CDR3aa: CASNPTGIGELFF
abundance: many
d_gene: TRBD1
v_gene: TRBV5-1
j_gene: TRBJ2-2

CDR3nt: TGTGCCAGCAGCCAGGGGAACACTGAAGCTTTCTTT
CDR3aa: CASSQGNTEAFF
abundance: many
d_gene: .
v_gene: TRBV6-5
j_gene: TRBJ1-1

CDR3nt: TGTGCCAGCAGCTTGAGCCAGGGACCCACTGAAGCTTTCTTT
CDR3aa: CASSLSQGPTEAFF
abundance: few
d_gene: .
v_gene: TRBV7-9
j_gene: TRBJ1-1

CDR3nt: TGCAGTGCTAGAGCCTCCTCGGGGGGCTGGCCAGATACGCAGTATTTT
CDR3aa: CSARASSGGWPDTQYF
abundance: .
d_gene: .
v_gene: TRBV20-1
j_gene: TRBJ2-3

CDR3nt: TGTGCCAGTAGTATTGTGGTTGTTAGCGGGAAGGCGATAAGTTACGAGCAGTACTTC
CDR3aa: CASSIVVVSGKAISYEQYF
abundance: .
d_gene: TRBD2
v_gene: TRBV19
j_gene: TRBJ2-7

CDR3nt: TGTGCCAGCAGTTACTCACGTCATGAGCAGTTCTTC
CDR3aa: CASSYSRHEQFF
abundance: .
d_gene: .
v_gene: TRBV6-5
j_gene: TRBJ2-1

CDR3nt: TGTGCCACCGGGTTGTTTTCTGGGGGGGCGCAGTACAATGAGCAGTTCTTC
CDR3aa: CATGLFSGGAQYNEQFF
abundance: .
d_gene: .
v_gene: TRBV24-1
j_gene: TRBJ2-1

CDR3nt: TGCGCCAGCAGCTTGGGCCGGGTCTCGGGGGCATTTCGAGAGACCCAGTACTTC
CDR3aa: CASSLGRVSGAFRETQYF
abundance: many
d_gene: .
v_gene: TRBV5-1
j_gene: TRBJ2-5

CDR3nt: TGTGCCAGCAGCTTCACCCCGGGAAAGGAGTTCTTC
CDR3aa: CASSFTPGKEFF
abundance: .
d_gene: .
v_gene: TRBV7-9
j_gene: TRBJ2-1

CDR3nt: TGTGCCAGCAGTTACATCGGGACAGGGTGGAGGAACACTGAAGCTTTCTTT
CDR3aa: CASSYIGTGWRNTEAFF
abundance: .
d_gene: TRBD1
v_gene: TRBV6-5
j_gene: TRBJ1-1

CDR3nt: TGTGCCAGCAGAAATAGCGGGGGGCAAGAGACCCAGTACTTC
CDR3aa: CASRNSGGQETQYF
abundance: .
d_gene: TRBD2
v_gene: TRBV5-6
j_gene: TRBJ2-5

CDR3nt: TGCGCCAGCAGCCAAGATAGGACCACCGGGGAGCTGTTTTTT
CDR3aa: CASSQDRTTGELFF
abundance: few
d_gene: .
v_gene: TRBV4-3
j_gene: TRBJ2-2

CDR3nt: TGTGCCAGCAGCCAAGGAGTTGGACAGGGGAGTGAGCAGTTCTTC
CDR3aa: CASSQGVGQGSEQFF
abundance: .
d_gene: TRBD1
v_gene: TRBV3-1
j_gene: TRBJ2-1

CDR3nt: TGTGCCAGCAGCGAAACTGCACCGGGACAGGGACGCTACGAGCAGTACTTC
CDR3aa: CASSETAPGQGRYEQYF
abundance: few
d_gene: TRBD1
v_gene: TRBV7-9
j_gene: TRBJ2-7

CDR3nt: TGTGCCAGCAGCCGCTATCCGCAAGAGACCCAGTACTTC
CDR3aa: CASSRYPQETQYF
abundance: .
d_gene: .
v_gene: TRBV4-2
j_gene: TRBJ2-5

CDR3nt: TGTGCCAGCAGTTACTCGAAGCAGAACTCCTACGAGCAGTACTTC
CDR3aa: CASSYSKQNSYEQYF
abundance: .
d_gene: .
v_gene: TRBV6-5
j_gene: TRBJ2-7

CDR3nt: TGCGCCAGCAGTAAGGGACTAGCGGGGTTCACAGATACGCAGTATTTT
CDR3aa: CASSKGLAGFTDTQYF
abundance: few
d_gene: TRBD2
v_gene: TRBV5-1
j_gene: TRBJ2-3

CDR3nt: TGTGCCATCCGAGACTCGGCCGGAGATCGTGGCTACACCTTC
CDR3aa: CAIRDSAGDRGYTF
abundance: .
d_gene: .
v_gene: TRBV10-3
j_gene: TRBJ1-2

CDR3nt: TGTGCCAGCAGCTTAGCAGCCCTGCTCTATGGCTACACCTTC
CDR3aa: CASSLAALLYGYTF
abundance: many
d_gene: .
v_gene: TRBV7-2
j_gene: TRBJ1-2

CDR3nt: TGTGCCAGCAGCTTTGGGGACAGCAGCTCCTACGAGCAGTACTTC
CDR3aa: CASSFGDSSSYEQYF
abundance: .
d_gene: TRBD1
v_gene: TRBV11-2
j_gene: TRBJ2-7

CDR3nt: TGTGCCATCAGTGAGTCGACTAGTCCCAGCACAGATACGCAGTATTTT
CDR3aa: CAISESTSPSTDTQYF
abundance: few
d_gene: .
v_gene: TRBV10-3
j_gene: TRBJ2-3

CDR3nt: TGTGCCATCAGTGAGTTATTTCTGGACGCTCACAATGAGCAGTTCTTC
CDR3aa: CAISELFLDAHNEQFF
abundance: .
d_gene: .
v_gene: TRBV10-3
j_gene: TRBJ2-1

CDR3nt: TGTGCCATCAGTCATGGGACTAGCGGCACCGGGGAGCTGTTTTTT
CDR3aa: CAISHGTSGTGELFF
abundance: .
d_gene: TRBD2
v_gene: TRBV10-3
j_gene: TRBJ2-2

CDR3nt: TGCGCCAGCGGACAAACCAAGGACAGCTTTAGGAAGTTCTTC
CDR3aa: CASGQTKDSFRKFF
abundance: few
d_gene: .
v_gene: TRBV4-1
j_gene: TRBJ2-1

CDR3nt: TGTGCCAGCAGCTTAGGTGAGGCGAACACTGAAGCTTTCTTT
CDR3aa: CASSLGEANTEAFF
abundance: few
d_gene: .
v_gene: TRBV7-2
j_gene: TRBJ1-1

CDR3nt: TGCAGTGCTAGCCGAAGACTAGTGGATAAGGCTGGGGCCAACGTCCTGACTTTC
CDR3aa: CSASRRLVDKAGANVLTF
abundance: .
d_gene: .
v_gene: TRBV20-1
j_gene: TRBJ2-6

CDR3nt: TGTGCCAGCAACTATATCGTGGGACAGGTTAATTCACCCCTCCACTTT
CDR3aa: CASNYIVGQVNSPLHF
abundance: few
d_gene: TRBD1
v_gene: TRBV12-3/TRBV12-4
j_gene: TRBJ1-6

CDR3nt: TGTGCCAGCAGCCGCAGGGGGAGCTACACCTTC
CDR3aa: CASSRRGSYTF
abundance: .
d_gene: TRBD1
v_gene: TRBV11-3
j_gene: TRBJ1-2

CDR3nt: TGTGCCAGCAAAATAGCGGGAGGTAACACCGGGGAGCTGTTTTTT
CDR3aa: CASKIAGGNTGELFF
abundance: .
d_gene: TRBD2
v_gene: TRBV7-9
j_gene: TRBJ2-2

CDR3nt: TGCGCCAGCAGCTTGAGTAGCGGGATCAGCAATGAGCAGTTCTTC
CDR3aa: CASSLSSGISNEQFF
abundance: few
d_gene: TRBD2
v_gene: TRBV5-1
j_gene: TRBJ2-1